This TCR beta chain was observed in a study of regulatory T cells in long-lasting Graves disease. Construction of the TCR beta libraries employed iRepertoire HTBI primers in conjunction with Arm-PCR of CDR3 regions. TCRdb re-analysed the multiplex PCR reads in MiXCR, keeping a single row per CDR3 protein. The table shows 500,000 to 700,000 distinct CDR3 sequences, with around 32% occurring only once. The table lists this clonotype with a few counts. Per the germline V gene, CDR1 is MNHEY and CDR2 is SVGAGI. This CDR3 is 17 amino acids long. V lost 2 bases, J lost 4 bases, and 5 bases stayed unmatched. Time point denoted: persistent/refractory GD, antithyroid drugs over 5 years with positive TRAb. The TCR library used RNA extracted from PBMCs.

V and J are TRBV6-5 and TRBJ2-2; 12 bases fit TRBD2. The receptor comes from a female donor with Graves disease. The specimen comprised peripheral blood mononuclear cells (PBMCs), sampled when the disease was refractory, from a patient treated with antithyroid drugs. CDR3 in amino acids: CASSYGPSGRATGELFF. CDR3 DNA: TGTGCCAGCAGTTACGGCCCTAGCGGGAGGGCCACCGGGGAGCTGTTTTTT.